Detailed here is one T cell receptor beta chain. Its antigen remains unidentified. Nothing much larger sits one base from this clone, and base qualities are not available. Library generation was performed with the immunoSEQ multiplex PCR assay. The source is immuneACCESS, and TCRdb retained only in-frame sequences with V and J called. Part of the clones is not carried over; for the studies checked, unresolved V genes explain less than half of this, and the remainder is unexplained. The sample has about 16,000 clones on record, less than 85% of them singletons. Of the sample, roughly 14% falls within the top ten clones. The sample is drawn from a study of PD-1 and CTLA-4 blockade in melanoma (dated by TCRdb to the early 2020s). Describing the broader study: The study compared how PD-1 blockade and CTLA-4 blockade affected the melanoma-reactive CD8 T cell response in patients with melanoma.

Taken from the germline V gene (reference sequence), the CDR1 and CDR2 loops are SEHNR and FQNEAQ. The CDR3 measures 13 amino acids from cysteine to phenylalanine. Only the CDR3 part of the read is kept: 39 bases, read in frame from the first base. Deletion took 6 bases off V and 2 bases off J, with a span of 10 bases between the germline ends. This chain is built from TRBV7-9 and TRBJ1-2; a weak D assignment points to TRBD1 (5 bases agree). The source material was CD8+ T cells from peripheral blood, sampled from a patient given anti-PD-1 treatment. The receptor comes from a human donor with melanoma. The encoded CDR3 is CASSPRENYGYTF. The DNA reads TGTGCCAGCAGTCCCAGGGAAAACTATGGCTACACCTTC. With the rest looked up from the reference TRBV7-9 and TRBJ1-2 genes rather than sequenced, the full variable domain is DTGVSQNPRHKITKRGQNVTFRCDPISEHNRLYWYRQTLGQGPEFLTYFQNEAQLEKSRLLSDRFSAERPKGSFSTLEIQRTEQGDSAMYLCASSPRENYGYTFGSGTRLTVV.